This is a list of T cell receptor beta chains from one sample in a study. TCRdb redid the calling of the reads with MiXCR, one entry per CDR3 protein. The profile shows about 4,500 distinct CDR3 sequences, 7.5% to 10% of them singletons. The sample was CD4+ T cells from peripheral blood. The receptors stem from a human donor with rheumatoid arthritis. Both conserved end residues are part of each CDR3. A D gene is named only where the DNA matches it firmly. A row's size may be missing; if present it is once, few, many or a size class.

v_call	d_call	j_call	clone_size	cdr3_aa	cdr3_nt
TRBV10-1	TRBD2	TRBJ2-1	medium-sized	CASSTSGSTYNEQFF	TGCGCCAGCAGTACTAGCGGGTCCACCTACAATGAGCAGTTCTTC
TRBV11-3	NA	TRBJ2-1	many	CASSNPDYNEQFF	TGTGCCAGCAGCAACCCGGATTACAATGAGCAGTTCTTC
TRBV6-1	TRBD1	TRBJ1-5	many	CESRAGGNSNQPQHF	TGTGAGAGTCGGGCAGGGGGAAATAGCAATCAGCCCCAGCATTTT
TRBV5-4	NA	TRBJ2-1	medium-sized	CASSPGLYNEQFF	TGTGCCAGCAGCCCCGGACTCTACAATGAGCAGTTCTTC
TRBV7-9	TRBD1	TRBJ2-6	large	CASNPTGGGANVLTF	TGTGCCAGCAACCCAACAGGGGGTGGGGCCAACGTCCTGACTTTC
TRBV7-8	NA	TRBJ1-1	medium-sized	CASSRSGGTEAFF	TGTGCCAGCAGCCGATCTGGGGGCACTGAAGCTTTCTTT
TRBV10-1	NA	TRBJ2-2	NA	CASRDNNTGELFF	TGCGCCAGTAGGGACAACAACACCGGGGAGCTGTTTTTT
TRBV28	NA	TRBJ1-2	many	CASSLFGGQDTF	TGTGCCAGCAGTTTATTTGGGGGGCAGGACACCTTC
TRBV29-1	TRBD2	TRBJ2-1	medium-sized	CTYQREVDEQFF	TGCACTTATCAGCGGGAGGTCGATGAGCAGTTCTTC
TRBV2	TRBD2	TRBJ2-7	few	CASSVTSGSFEQYF	TGTGCCAGCAGTGTGACTAGCGGGAGTTTCGAGCAGTACTTC
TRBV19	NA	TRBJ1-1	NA	CASSNLIQGVEAFF	TGTGCCAGTAGTAACCTTATACAGGGCGTCGAAGCTTTCTTT
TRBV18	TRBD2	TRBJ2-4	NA	CASSPRSAGDAKNIQYF	TGTGCCAGCTCACCACGTTCAGCGGGAGATGCCAAAAACATTCAGTACTTC
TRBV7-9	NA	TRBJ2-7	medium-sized	CASSRRGAYEQYF	TGTGCCAGCAGCCGAAGAGGGGCCTACGAGCAGTACTTC
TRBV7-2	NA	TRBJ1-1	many	CASSPQTGTEAFF	TGTGCCAGCAGCCCGCAGACTGGTACTGAAGCTTTCTTT
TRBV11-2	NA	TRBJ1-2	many	CASSHRGWRGGNGYTF	TGTGCCAGCAGCCACCGGGGGTGGAGAGGAGGGAATGGCTACACCTTC
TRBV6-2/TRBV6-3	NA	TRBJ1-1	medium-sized	CASRRSGTAEAFF	TGTGCCAGCAGACGGTCGGGGACTGCCGAAGCTTTCTTT
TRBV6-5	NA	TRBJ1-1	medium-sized	CASSGGGTMNTEAFF	TGTGCCAGCAGTGGCGGGGGGACCATGAACACTGAAGCTTTCTTT
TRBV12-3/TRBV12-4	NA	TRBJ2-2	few	CASSLPGSTGELFF	TGTGCCAGCAGTTTGCCGGGTAGCACCGGGGAGCTGTTTTTT
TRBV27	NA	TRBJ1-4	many	CASAPIDSSEKLFF	TGTGCCAGCGCCCCGATTGACAGCTCGGAAAAACTGTTTTTT
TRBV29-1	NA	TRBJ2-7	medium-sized	CSVEGSGHYEQYF	TGCAGCGTTGAAGGGAGCGGTCACTACGAGCAGTACTTC
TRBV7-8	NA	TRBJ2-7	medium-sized	CASSLMDYEQYF	TGTGCCAGCAGCTTAATGGACTACGAGCAGTACTTC
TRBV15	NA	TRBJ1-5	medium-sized	CATSRDKQPQHF	TGTGCCACCAGCAGAGATAAGCAGCCCCAGCATTTT
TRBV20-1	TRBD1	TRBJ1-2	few	CSAILGTEGYGYTF	TGCAGTGCTATCCTCGGGACAGAGGGCTATGGCTACACCTTC
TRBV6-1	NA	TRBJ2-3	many	CASSDATTSTDTQYF	TGTGCCAGCAGTGATGCTACGACTAGCACAGATACGCAGTATTTT